The T cell receptor (beta chain) described here comes from a study of blood T cell repertoires in COVID-19. Study information: PBMCs, B-cell-depleted T cells, or T cells were the source of the cDNA or gDNA that made up the material.

The CDR3 extends over 14 amino acids. Germline V lookup: CDR1 SGHTA, CDR2 FQGNSA. V dropped 1 base and J dropped 7 bases, with 13 bases sitting between them. The data were produced by immunoSEQ multiplex PCR, yet TCRdb's version contains in-frame clones alone and is incomplete. The table records 110,000 or so clones, nearly 90% of them present only once. The TCR comes from a woman in her 70s who had recovered from COVID-19. The J gene is TRBJ1-2, the V gene TRBV7-2; the D is unclear. Sequences were obtained from peripheral blood. The CDR3 region is CASSLGAQVVGYTF. CDR3 coding DNA: TGTGCCAGCAGCTTAGGCGCCCAGGTGGTTGGCTACACCTTC.